This T cell receptor beta chain was identified in a study of beta chain features in type 1 diabetes. Germline V lookup: CDR1 MGHRA, CDR2 YSYEKL. This CDR3 has 16 residues. The ends were cut back, 2 bases at V and 1 base at J, with 12 bases in the middle. The whole isolated RNA underwent reverse transcription, so sequencing captured expressed TCRB transcripts. Only in-frame clones appear in the TCRdb table, and some are missing; sequencing was by immunoSEQ multiplex PCR. The sample shows around 500,000 clones, roughly 11% of them seen only once. Every donor provided one heparinised blood draw, which averaged about 110 mL.

The chain couples TRBV4-1 to TRBJ2-4; weak D call: TRBD1 (5 bases). The sequencing sample was made of naive CD4+ T cells from blood. This clonotype was sampled from a woman younger than 35 in good health. Here the CDR3 DNA reads TGCGCCAGCAGCCAATTGGGCAGGGCGGCCAAAAACATTCAGTACTTC. Its translation is CASSQLGRAAKNIQYF.